Listed below are T cell receptor beta chains from one sample, sequenced in a study of neurological immune-mediated disorders. MiXCR, applied by TCRdb to the 5' RACE reads, yields one record per CDR3 protein. The sample has 55,000 or so distinct CDR3 sequences; about 4% are singletons. The sample comprised PBMCs. The origin of the receptors is a man aged 45-65 years with multiple sclerosis. CDR3s include the opening cysteine and the closing phenylalanine or tryptophan. The D gene is left open where the match is weak. The size field is filled for only some rows; it gives once, few, many or a size class.

clone_size,j_call,v_call,d_call,cdr3_nt,cdr3_aa
many,TRBJ1-1,TRBV7-2,-,TGTGCCAGCAGCTTAGGGGGCCCGAACACTGAAGCTTTCTTT,CASSLGGPNTEAFF
many,TRBJ2-1,TRBV12-3/TRBV12-4,TRBD2,TGTGCCAGCAGAGCGGGGGGACTAGGGAAAGAGCAGTTCTTC,CASRAGGLGKEQFF
many,TRBJ1-6,TRBV28,TRBD1,TGTGCCAGCAGTTTACCGGGACAGAATTCACCCCTCAACTTT,CASSLPGQNSPLNF
-,TRBJ1-5,TRBV12-3/TRBV12-4,TRBD1,TGTGCCAGTGGAACAGGGGCGGTGCAGCCCCAGAATTTT,CASGTGAVQPQNF
many,TRBJ1-2,TRBV24-1,-,TGTGCCACCAGTGAGTACTACCAAGATGGCTACACCTTC,CATSEYYQDGYTF
few,TRBJ1-5,TRBV5-6,-,TGTGCCAGCAGCTTCGGGCAGGTGAGCAATCAGCCCCAGCATTTT,CASSFGQVSNQPQHF
many,TRBJ1-6,TRBV20-1,-,TGCAGTGCTAGAGATAAGCTACAAGGCTCCTATAATTCACCCCTCAACTTT,CSARDKLQGSYNSPLNF
many,TRBJ2-3,TRBV3-1,TRBD2,TGTGCCAGCAGACTCTCCCGGGGACTAGCGGGGAGCACAGATACGCAGTATTTT,CASRLSRGLAGSTDTQYF
many,TRBJ1-1,TRBV7-8,-,TGTGCCAGCAGCTTACCCAGCCCGAACACTGAAGCTTTCTTT,CASSLPSPNTEAFF
few,TRBJ1-5,TRBV29-1,-,TGCAGCTGGGGGGAGGGTTTCGATCAGCCCCAGAATTTT,CSWGEGFDQPQNF
many,TRBJ1-2,TRBV7-9,-,TGTGCCAGCAGCTTAGCCCCGGACAGAGATGGCTACACCTTC,CASSLAPDRDGYTF
-,TRBJ1-2,TRBV20-1,-,TGCAGTGCTAGAGCTGAGGGTGACTATGGCTACACCTTC,CSARAEGDYGYTF
many,TRBJ2-4,TRBV9,-,TGTGCCAGCAGCGTAGCGGGGTTCGGAAACATTCAGTACTTC,CASSVAGFGNIQYF
many,TRBJ2-7,TRBV29-1,-,TGCAGCGTCGAGTGGCGGGGAGAGAGGAACGAGCAGTACTTC,CSVEWRGERNEQYF
few,TRBJ2-2,TRBV30,-,TGTGCCTGGACCCGTTACCCATTCGGGGAGCTGTTTTTT,CAWTRYPFGELFF
many,TRBJ2-1,TRBV7-3,TRBD2,TGTGCCAGCAGCACTGGACTAGCGGGAAGTGAGCAGTTCTTC,CASSTGLAGSEQFF
many,TRBJ2-7,TRBV5-1,-,TGCGCCAGCAGCTTGGACAGCCGAATGACGAGCAAGTACTTC,CASSLDSRMTSKYF
many,TRBJ2-1,TRBV28,TRBD1,TGTGCCAGCAGTTTACTTACCGACAGGGTGAGAAAGTCGAATGAGCAGTTCTTC,CASSLLTDRVRKSNEQFF
many,TRBJ2-1,TRBV2,-,TGTGCCAGCGGGAGATCCTACAATGAGCAGTTCTTC,CASGRSYNEQFF
-,TRBJ1-1,TRBV20-1,-,TGCAGTGCACCACGAGGGGTAAATGAAGCTTTCTTT,CSAPRGVNEAFF
few,TRBJ2-3,TRBV12-3/TRBV12-4,TRBD1,TGTGCCAGCACCGAAGGGGACAGGGGGAGGGATACGCAGTATTTT,CASTEGDRGRDTQYF
many,TRBJ2-1,TRBV10-3,-,TGTGCCATCAGTGAATTAGTCTATGAGCAGTTCTTC,CAISELVYEQFF
many,TRBJ2-1,TRBV20-1,TRBD2,TGCAGGGGAATCGGGACTAGCAATGAGCAGTTCTTC,CRGIGTSNEQFF
many,TRBJ1-6,TRBV5-1,TRBD1,TGCGCCAGCAGATCACAAGGGACAGACTATAATTCACCCCTCAACTTT,CASRSQGTDYNSPLNF
many,TRBJ2-1,TRBV5-1,-,TGCGCCAGCAGCGGACTCAGGGGCGGGGGTGAGCAGTTCTTC,CASSGLRGGGEQFF
many,TRBJ2-1,TRBV3-1,-,TGTGCCAGCAGCCAAGCAGATGAGCAGTTCTTC,CASSQADEQFF
many,TRBJ2-2,TRBV28,-,TGTGCCAGCAGTTCCCTGGACACGAACACCGGGGAGCTGTTTTTT,CASSSLDTNTGELFF
many,TRBJ2-7,TRBV20-1,-,TGCAGTGCTGTGGGTGGGGGTGCCTCCTACGAGCAGTACTTC,CSAVGGGASYEQYF
medium-sized,TRBJ2-7,TRBV5-1,-,TGCGCCAGCAGCTTGGAGGGCGCGGGGAACCCTTACGAGCAGTACTTC,CASSLEGAGNPYEQYF
many,TRBJ2-5,TRBV7-2,-,TGTGCCAGCAGCTTATACAAAGAGACCCAGTACTTC,CASSLYKETQYF
many,TRBJ2-3,TRBV20-1,-,TGCAGTGCTAGAGAGGGGGGCAAAGATACGCAGTATTTT,CSAREGGKDTQYF
many,TRBJ2-3,TRBV20-1,TRBD2,TGCAGTGCTAGTTCGGGAGGCCCCTCTCAAGCACAATATACGCAGTATTTT,CSASSGGPSQAQYTQYF
-,TRBJ1-2,TRBV10-2,-,TGCGCCAGCAGTGAAGGGCCTAACTATGGCTACACCTTC,CASSEGPNYGYTF
many,TRBJ1-1,TRBV20-1,TRBD1,TGCAGTGCTTCGGCGGGACAGGGAGTGTACTTT,CSASAGQGVYF
many,TRBJ2-6,TRBV12-3/TRBV12-4,-,TGTGCCAGCAGTCAATATCAGGGAAGTGGGGCCAACGTCCTGACTTTC,CASSQYQGSGANVLTF
few,TRBJ2-7,TRBV5-1,TRBD2,TGCGCCAGCAGCCCCACTAGCGGGATAGCCTACGAGCAGTACTTC,CASSPTSGIAYEQYF
few,TRBJ1-5,TRBV6-1,-,TGTGCCAGCAGTACGGGCACGGGGAATCAGCCCCAGCATTTT,CASSTGTGNQPQHF
many,TRBJ2-4,TRBV7-2,-,TGTGCCAGCAAACTATGGGGGAACAAAAAGGACATTCAGTACTTC,CASKLWGNKKDIQYF
many,TRBJ2-4,TRBV12-3/TRBV12-4,-,TGTGCCAGCAGTTTTGCGTCGGGAAACATTCAGTACTTC,CASSFASGNIQYF
-,TRBJ2-2,TRBV19,-,TGTGTCAGTAGTGAACAGGGATTCACCGGGGAGCTGTTTTTT,CVSSEQGFTGELFF
many,TRBJ2-7,TRBV5-1,TRBD2,TGCGCCAGCAGCTTCTGGACAGACCTCGGGACTAGCGGTTACGAGCAGTACTTC,CASSFWTDLGTSGYEQYF
many,TRBJ2-1,TRBV6-1,TRBD1,TGTGCCAGCGGGAGATCGGGACAGGGTTACAATGAGCAGTTCTTC,CASGRSGQGYNEQFF
-,TRBJ1-6,TRBV28,-,TGTGCCAGCAGTTTAGTTGATGGTTCACCCCTCAACTTT,CASSLVDGSPLNF
many,TRBJ2-7,TRBV20-1,TRBD2,TGCAGTGCTAGGGGACTAGCGGGAGGAATTGGCGAGCAGTACTTC,CSARGLAGGIGEQYF
many,TRBJ1-1,TRBV11-3,-,TGTGCCAGCAGCCCCAGCCTTTTTAACACTGAAGCTTTCTTT,CASSPSLFNTEAFF
many,TRBJ2-3,TRBV10-3,-,TGTGCCATCAGTGAGTCGTTGTTAACCCGAACCCACTTCACAGATACGCAGTATTTT,CAISESLLTRTHFTDTQYF
many,TRBJ2-3,TRBV5-1,TRBD2,TGCGCCAGCAGCCTCACTCTAGCGGGGGGGCCGGATACGCAGTATTTT,CASSLTLAGGPDTQYF
-,TRBJ2-2,TRBV5-1,-,TGCGCCAGCAGCCCCGAGGGGGCGGGAGTAAGAACCGGGGAGCTGTTTTTT,CASSPEGAGVRTGELFF
many,TRBJ1-1,TRBV12-3/TRBV12-4,-,TGTGCCAGCAGTACGCCCAAGGACCTTGGGACTGAAGCTTTCTTT,CASSTPKDLGTEAFF
-,TRBJ2-5,TRBV3-1,TRBD1,TGTGCCAGCAGCCCCGGGACAGGGGGCGACGAGACCCAGTACTTC,CASSPGTGGDETQYF
-,TRBJ2-7,TRBV6-2/TRBV6-3,TRBD1,TGTGCCAGCATCCAGCCTCGGGACAGCACCTACGAGCAGTACTTC,CASIQPRDSTYEQYF
-,TRBJ2-7,TRBV20-1,-,TGCAGTGCTAGAGGGAGTGGGCCCAACTCCTACGAGCAGTACTTC,CSARGSGPNSYEQYF
many,TRBJ1-4,TRBV28,TRBD1,TGTGCCACCTCCGGGACAGGGGTTGAAAAACTGTTTTTT,CATSGTGVEKLFF